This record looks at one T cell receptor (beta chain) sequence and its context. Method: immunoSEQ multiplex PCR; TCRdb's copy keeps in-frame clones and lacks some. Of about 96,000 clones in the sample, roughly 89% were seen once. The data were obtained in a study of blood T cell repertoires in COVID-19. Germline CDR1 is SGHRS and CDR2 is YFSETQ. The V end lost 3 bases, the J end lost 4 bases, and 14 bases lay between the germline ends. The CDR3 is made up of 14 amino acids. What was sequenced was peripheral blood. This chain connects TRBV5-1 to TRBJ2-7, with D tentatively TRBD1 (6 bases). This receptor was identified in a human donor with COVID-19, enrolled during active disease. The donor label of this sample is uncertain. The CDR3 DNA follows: TGCGCCAGCAGCTCCGAATTCCAGGGGTACGAGCAGTACTTC. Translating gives CASSSEFQGYEQYF.